The clone carrying this T cell receptor (beta chain) was seen once. The entry originates in a study of blood T cell repertoires in COVID-19. Turning to the study itself: Donors in the United States, Italy and Spain gave samples during acute or convalescent COVID-19. In each case, the material was cDNA or gDNA derived from T cells, B-cell-depleted T cells, or PBMCs.

In the study's own analysis: The assay estimated nucleated cells by amplifying reference gene primers. TCRdb keeps only in-frame clones here, not all; method: immunoSEQ multiplex PCR. D and trimming were read from the DNA, whereas the V and J calls and clone size are those reported in that table. The sample records 9,000 to 15,000 clones, 65% to 90% being singletons. Germline lookup yields CDR1 GTSNPN and CDR2 SVGIG (reference sequence). V was pared by 4 bases and J by 3 bases, with 8 bases of the junction left unmatched. This CDR3 is built from 16 residues. This clonotype originated in a human donor in a cohort sampled during active COVID-19. The rearrangement links TRBV30 to TRBJ2-2, with TRBD2 matching 10 bases. What was sequenced was peripheral blood. Here the CDR3 reads CAWNAGTSVYTGELFF. The DNA of the CDR3 is TGTGCCTGGAACGCCGGGACTAGCGTTTACACCGGGGAGCTGTTTTTT.